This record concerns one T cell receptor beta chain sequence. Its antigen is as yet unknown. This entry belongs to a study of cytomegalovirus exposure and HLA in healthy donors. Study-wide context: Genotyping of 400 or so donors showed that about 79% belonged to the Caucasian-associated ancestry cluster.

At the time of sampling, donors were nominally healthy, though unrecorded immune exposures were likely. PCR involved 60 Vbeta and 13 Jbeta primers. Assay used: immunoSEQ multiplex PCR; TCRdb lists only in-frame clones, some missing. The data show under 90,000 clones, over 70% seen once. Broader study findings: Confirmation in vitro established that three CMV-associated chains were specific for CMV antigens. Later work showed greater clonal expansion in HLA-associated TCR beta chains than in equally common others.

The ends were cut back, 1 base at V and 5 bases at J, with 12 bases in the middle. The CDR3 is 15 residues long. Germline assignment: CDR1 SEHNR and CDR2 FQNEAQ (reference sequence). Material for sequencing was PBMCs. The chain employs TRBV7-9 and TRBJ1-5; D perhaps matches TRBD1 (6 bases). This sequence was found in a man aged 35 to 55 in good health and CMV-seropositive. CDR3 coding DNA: TGTGCCAGCAGCTTAGGGGACACTTGGGATCAGCCCCAGCATTTT. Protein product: CASSLGDTWDQPQHF.